The present TCR beta chain was sequenced within a study of control samples from healthy donors and cancer patients. Profiling relied on immunoSEQ multiplex PCR, and the TCRdb table lists in-frame clones only, not all of them. The table includes some 73,000 clones, about 93% detected once. The germline V gene has CDR1 LGHDT and CDR2 YNNKEL (reference sequence). This CDR3 is built from 15 residues. Losses at the gene ends were 4 bases for V and 4 bases for J; bases not matched to a gene: 4. The rearrangement uses TRBV3-1 (or the pseudogene TRBV3-2) and TRBJ1-1; 12 bases agree with TRBD1. The clonotype was recovered from a woman aged 40 to 50 in good health. The sequencing input was blood. The CDR3 nucleotides read TGTGCCAGCAGCCTACCGGGACAGGGGGCCACTGAAGCTTTCTTT. Its protein is CASSLPGQGATEAFF.